Listed here are 16 T cell receptor beta chains from one sample, sequenced in a study of T cell responses to AZD1222 COVID-19 vaccine. The repertoire was sequenced with immunoSEQ multiplex PCR; TCRdb's copy has only in-frame clones and lacks some. In the table there are about 100,000 clones, just over 85% of which are singletons. The sample was peripheral blood, taken on day 0 of AZD1222 vaccination. The receptor set was obtained from an adult in good health.

The J gene is TRBJ1-1, the V gene TRBV4-1; 10 bases fit TRBD1. Germline trimming cut 0 bases from V and 0 bases from J; bases unmatched to any gene: 10. The CDR3 has 19 amino acids. Germline V lookup: CDR1 MGHRA, CDR2 YSYEKL. The CDR3 region has the DNA TGCGCCAGCAGCCAAGAAGGTGACAGGGGGCAACTCATGAACACTGAAGCTTTCTTT. Translation gives CASSQEGDRGQLMNTEAFF.

V is TRBV5-1 and J is TRBJ2-2; tentatively, D is TRBD2 (6 bases). This CDR3 comprises 15 residues. V lost 8 bases, J lost 9 bases, and 23 bases lay in between. Germline loops: CDR1 SGHRS, CDR2 YFSETQ. CDR3 in DNA: TGCGCCAGTGAAAAAGGGGAGGCCGGGAAAAGGGAGCTGTTTTTT. It encodes CASEKGEAGKRELFF.

V usage is TRBV6-2 or TRBV6-3 and J usage is TRBJ2-7, with 14 positions matching TRBD2. V gave up 6 bases and J gave up 3 bases; unmatched junction bases: 16. The germline V gene has CDR1 MNHEY and CDR2 SVGEGT. CDR3 length: 19 residues. CDR3: CASSPWTSGTSGSVYEQYF. The CDR3 bases are TGTGCCAGCAGCCCTTGGACGTCCGGGACTAGCGGGAGCGTCTACGAGCAGTACTTC.

This clone has just one count. V and J are TRBV11-2 and TRBJ1-1; D ambiguous. Germline V gene sequence: CDR1 SGHAT, CDR2 FQNNGV. V shed 2 bases and J shed 1 base, with 8 bases lying between them. There are 14 residues in the CDR3. The CDR3 spells CASSLRRRNTEAFF. CDR3 nucleotide sequence: TGTGCCAGCAGCTTAAGGCGTAGGAACACTGAAGCTTTCTTT.

With respect to this clone: The sample contains more than one DNA sequence encoding this CDR3. The chain joins TRBV5-4 to TRBJ2-1; no clear D gene. The CDR3 loop spans 15 amino acids. V shed 0 bases and J shed 0 bases, with 7 bases lying between them. The germline gives CDR1 SGHNT, CDR2 YYREEE (reference sequence). The DNA for the CDR3 is TGTGCCAGCAGCTTGGACTCCAGCTCCTACAATGAGCAGTTCTTC. This gives the protein CASSLDSSSYNEQFF.

The chain employs TRBV7-2 and TRBJ2-5; 12 bases match TRBD1. CDR1 and CDR2 from the germline V gene are SGHTA and FQGNSA. The CDR3 runs to 15 residues. Trimming cost V 3 bases and J 5 bases; bases outside gene matches: 4. CDR3 sequence: CASSFGTGGGETQYF. CDR3 sequence (DNA): TGTGCCAGCAGCTTTGGGACAGGGGGCGGGGAGACCCAGTACTTC. The full variable domain, with the rest looked up from reference TRBV7-2 and TRBJ2-5, is GAGVSQSPSNKVTEKGKDVELRCDPISGHTALYWYRQSLGQGLEFLIYFQGNSAPDKSGLPSDRFSAERTGGSVSTLTIQRTQQEDSAVYLCASSFGTGGGETQYFGPGTRLLVL.

The CDR3 protein is CASSLGPGWGTTNEKLFF. The CDR3, as DNA: TGTGCCAGCAGCTTAGGTCCAGGGTGGGGTACGACTAATGAAAAACTGTTTTTT. The gene calls are TRBV7-9 and TRBJ1-4, with D possibly TRBD1 on 5 matching bases. The CDR3 has 18 residues. V lost 1 base and J 2 bases, leaving 17 bases between the germline ends. Looked up from germline, CDR1 is SEHNR and CDR2 is FQNEAQ (reference sequence). The complete variable domain, with remaining parts taken from reference TRBV7-9 and TRBJ1-4, reads DTGVSQNPRHKITKRGQNVTFRCDPISEHNRLYWYRQTLGQGPEFLTYFQNEAQLEKSRLLSDRFSAERPKGSFSTLEIQRTEQGDSAMYLCASSLGPGWGTTNEKLFFGSGTQLSVL.

This rearrangement joins TRBV10-3 to TRBJ2-2; maybe TRBD2 (6 bases). This CDR3 is 14 amino acids long. CDR1 and CDR2 from the germline V gene are ENHRY and SYGVKD. Trimming took 7 bases from V and 1 from J, leaving 10 bases between them. The DNA of the CDR3 is TGTGCCATCAAAGGAGGGGTGAACACCGGGGAGCTGTTTTTT. Protein product: CAIKGGVNTGELFF.

This rearrangement joins TRBV19 to TRBJ1-1, with TRBD1 matching over 7 bases. Germline CDR1 is LNHDA and CDR2 is SQIVND (reference sequence). With 6 bases clipped from V and 7 bases from J, the junction kept 8 bases outside the gene matches. The length of the CDR3 is 13 residues. The CDR3 DNA reads as TGTGCCAGTAGGCCTGAAGGGACAGTTGAAGCTTTCTTT. It specifies CASRPEGTVEAFF.

This chain links TRBV7-2 with TRBJ2-1; maybe TRBD2 (6 bases). V shed 5 bases and J shed 10 bases, with 18 bases lying between them. Germline V gene lookup returns CDR1 SGHTA and CDR2 FQGNSA. The length of the CDR3 is 14 residues. In DNA, the CDR3 is TGTGCCAGCAGCCTTCAGGCCCCTAGCGAGGAGCAGTTCTTC. Translated, it gives CASSLQAPSEEQFF.

This chain joins TRBV7-2 and TRBJ2-7, with 7 bases lining up with TRBD2. From germline, CDR1 is SGHTA and CDR2 FQGNSA. V shed 5 bases and J 2 bases; nucleotides not matched to a gene: 12. The length of the CDR3 is 16 residues. The CDR3, as DNA: TGTGCCAGCAGCCAAGACGGGACTACGAGGGCCTACGAGCAGTACTTC. Protein: CASSQDGTTRAYEQYF. The full variable domain, in which reference TRBV7-2 and TRBJ2-7 provide the parts outside the CDR3, is GAGVSQSPSNKVTEKGKDVELRCDPISGHTALYWYRQSLGQGLEFLIYFQGNSAPDKSGLPSDRFSAERTGGSVSTLTIQRTQQEDSAVYLCASSQDGTTRAYEQYFGPGTRLTVT.

The chain recombines TRBV10-3 with TRBJ1-5; 8 bases match TRBD1. Germline trimming cut 5 bases from V and 2 bases from J; bases unmatched to any gene: 2. The CDR3 totals 14 residues. Germline-derived CDR1 and CDR2 are ENHRY and SYGVKD. CDR3 DNA: TGTGCCATCAGTCCAGGGGGCGGCAATCAGCCCCAGCATTTT. The encoded protein is CAISPGGGNQPQHF.

This chain links TRBV5-8 with TRBJ1-1; D gene ambiguous. This CDR3 has 13 residues. CDR1 is SGHTS, CDR2 YDEGEE, per germline. Trimming shortened V by 2 bases and J by 5 bases, and 10 bases separated the two germline ends. DNA of the CDR3: TGTGCCAGCAGCTTAATTGGTTTGACTGAAGCTTTCTTT. Its protein is CASSLIGLTEAFF.

The chain couples TRBV6-1 to TRBJ2-7; D is uncertain. Trimming shortened V by 1 base and J by 3 bases, and 10 bases separated the two germline ends. From germline, CDR1 is MNHNS and CDR2 SASEGT. CDR3 length equals 14 residues. The CDR3 loop reads CASSEEAGHYEQYF. DNA of the CDR3: TGTGCCAGCAGTGAAGAGGCCGGCCACTACGAGCAGTACTTC.

The V and J genes are TRBV23-1 and TRBJ2-3, with a weak D call TRBD1 (7 bases). TRBV23-1 is identified as an open reading frame with a role that is uncertain. V shed 4 bases and J shed 1 base, with 21 bases lying between them. This CDR3 contains 18 residues. The CDR3: CASSLRQGGMSRTDTQYF. CDR3 sequence (DNA): TGCGCCAGCAGTCTGCGGCAGGGGGGAATGAGTCGCACAGATACGCAGTATTTT.

The chain recombines TRBV7-2 with TRBJ2-1; D possibly corresponds to TRBD2 (5 bases). The V gene's germline CDR1 is SGHTA and CDR2 FQGNSA. The CDR3 contains 14 residues. V was clipped by 2 bases and J by 9 bases, with 14 bases between them. CDR3 sequence: CASSLRVRTREQFF. The CDR3 DNA follows: TGTGCCAGCAGCTTAAGGGTAAGGACTCGTGAGCAGTTCTTC.